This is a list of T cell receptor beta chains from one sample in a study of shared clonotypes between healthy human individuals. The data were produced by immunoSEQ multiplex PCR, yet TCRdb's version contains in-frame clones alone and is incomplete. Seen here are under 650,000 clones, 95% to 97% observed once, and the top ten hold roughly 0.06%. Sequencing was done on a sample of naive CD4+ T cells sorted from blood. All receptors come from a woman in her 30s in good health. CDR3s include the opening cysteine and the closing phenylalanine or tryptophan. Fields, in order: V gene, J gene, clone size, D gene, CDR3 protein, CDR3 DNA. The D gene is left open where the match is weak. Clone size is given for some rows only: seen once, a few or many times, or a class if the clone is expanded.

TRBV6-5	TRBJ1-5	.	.	CASSYSGTQPQHF	TGTGCCAGCAGTTACTCAGGGACCCAGCCCCAGCATTTT
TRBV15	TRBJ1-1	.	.	CATSRAVMNTEAFF	TGTGCCACCAGCAGGGCCGTAATGAACACTGAAGCTTTCTTT
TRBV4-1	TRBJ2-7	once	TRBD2	CASSQHETSATYEQYF	TGCGCCAGCAGCCAACACGAGACTAGCGCAACCTACGAGCAGTACTTC
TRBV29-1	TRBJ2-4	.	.	CSVELAKNIQYF	TGCAGCGTTGAGTTAGCCAAAAACATTCAGTACTTC
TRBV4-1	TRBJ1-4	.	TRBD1	CASSLRDRVTNEKLFF	TGCGCCAGCAGCCTCCGGGACAGGGTTACTAATGAAAAACTGTTTTTT
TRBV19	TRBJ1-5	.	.	CASSIVRGGQPQHF	TGTGCCAGTAGTATCGTCAGGGGAGGTCAGCCCCAGCATTTT
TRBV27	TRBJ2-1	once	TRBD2	CASSGAGGGRELHEQFF	TGTGCCAGCAGTGGAGCGGGGGGTGGGCGGGAGTTACATGAGCAGTTCTTC
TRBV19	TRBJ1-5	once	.	CASSEGSNQPQHF	TGTGCCAGTAGTGAGGGGAGCAATCAGCCCCAGCATTTT
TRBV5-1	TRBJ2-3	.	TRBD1	CASSFGTAEDTQYF	TGCGCCAGCAGCTTCGGGACAGCCGAGGATACGCAGTATTTT
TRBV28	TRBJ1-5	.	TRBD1	CASSLGTGAQPQHF	TGTGCCAGCAGTTTAGGGACAGGGGCCCAGCCCCAGCATTTT
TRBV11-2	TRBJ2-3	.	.	CASSLVPSWGPSADTQYF	TGTGCCAGCAGCTTAGTCCCGTCCTGGGGTCCTAGCGCAGATACGCAGTATTTT
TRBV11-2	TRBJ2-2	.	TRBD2	CASRLTSGKSPGELFF	TGTGCCAGCAGACTGACTAGCGGGAAATCTCCCGGGGAGCTGTTTTTT
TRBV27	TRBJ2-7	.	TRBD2	CASKERRAGEVEQYF	TGTGCCAGCAAAGAGAGACGCGCGGGAGAAGTAGAGCAGTACTTC
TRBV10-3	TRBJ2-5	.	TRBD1	CAISESQGAGETQYF	TGTGCCATCAGTGAGTCCCAGGGGGCCGGGGAGACCCAGTACTTC
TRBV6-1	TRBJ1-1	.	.	CASSNMDRASTEAFF	TGTGCCAGCAGTAACATGGACCGTGCGTCCACTGAAGCTTTCTTT
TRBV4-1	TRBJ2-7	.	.	CASSQGIQRDHEQYF	TGCGCCAGCAGCCAAGGCATACAGAGGGACCACGAGCAGTACTTC
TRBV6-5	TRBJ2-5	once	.	CASSYKDGRVRETQYF	TGTGCCAGCAGTTATAAAGACGGGAGAGTTCGGGAGACCCAGTACTTC
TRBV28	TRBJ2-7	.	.	CASRGRASSYEQYF	TGTGCCAGCAGGGGCAGGGCCTCTTCCTACGAGCAGTACTTC
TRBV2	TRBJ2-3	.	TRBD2	CASILAGAAQYF	TGTGCCAGCATACTAGCGGGAGCTGCGCAGTATTTT
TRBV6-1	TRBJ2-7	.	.	CASSESGQIYSYEQYF	TGTGCCAGCAGTGAAAGCGGACAGATTTATTCCTACGAGCAGTACTTC
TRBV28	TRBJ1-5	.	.	CASSFGGRNNQPQHF	TGTGCCAGCAGTTTTGGGGGTAGAAACAATCAGCCCCAGCATTTT
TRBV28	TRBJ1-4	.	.	CASSFPGFQSNEKLFF	TGTGCCAGCAGTTTCCCAGGATTTCAATCTAATGAAAAACTGTTTTTT
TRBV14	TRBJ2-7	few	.	CASSQHWSHEQYF	TGTGCCAGCAGCCAGCACTGGTCCCACGAGCAGTACTTC
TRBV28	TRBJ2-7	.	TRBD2	CASSNLPGLAGVEEQYF	TGTGCCAGCAGCAACCTGCCTGGACTAGCGGGAGTTGAAGAGCAGTACTTC
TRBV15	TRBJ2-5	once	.	CATSRDEASVETQYF	TGTGCCACCAGCAGAGATGAAGCGTCAGTGGAGACCCAGTACTTC
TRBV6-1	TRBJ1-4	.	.	CASGPRREKLFF	TGTGCCAGCGGCCCTCGACGAGAAAAACTGTTTTTT
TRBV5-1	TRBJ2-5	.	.	CASSLGSGETQYF	TGCGCCAGCAGCTTGGGGAGCGGGGAGACCCAGTACTTC
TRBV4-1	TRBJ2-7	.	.	CASSQTGSYEQYF	TGCGCCAGCAGCCAAACAGGTTCCTACGAGCAGTACTTC
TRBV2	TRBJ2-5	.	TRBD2	CASTGEGAGVVETQYF	TGTGCCAGCACCGGAGAGGGAGCGGGAGTGGTGGAGACCCAGTACTTC
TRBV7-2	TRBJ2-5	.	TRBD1	CASRSGQARYKETQYF	TGTGCCAGCAGGTCAGGACAGGCGAGATACAAAGAGACCCAGTACTTC
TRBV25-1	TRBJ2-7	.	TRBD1	CASTHRGWQSEQYF	TGTGCCAGCACGCACAGGGGCTGGCAAAGCGAGCAGTACTTC
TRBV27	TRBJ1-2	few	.	CASSFAREFYGYTF	TGTGCCAGCAGTTTCGCCAGGGAATTCTATGGCTACACCTTC
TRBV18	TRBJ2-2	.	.	CASSPRGGGNTGELFF	TGTGCCAGCTCACCCCGGGGAGGCGGGAACACCGGGGAGCTGTTTTTT
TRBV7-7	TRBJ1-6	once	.	CASSAASPLHF	TGTGCCAGCAGCGCAGCTTCACCCCTCCACTTT
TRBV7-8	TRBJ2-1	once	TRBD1	CASSFPGQGASYNEQFF	TGTGCCAGCAGCTTTCCGGGACAGGGGGCATCCTACAATGAGCAGTTCTTC
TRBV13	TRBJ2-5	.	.	CASSSGTQETQYF	TGTGCCAGCAGCTCCGGGACACAAGAGACCCAGTACTTC
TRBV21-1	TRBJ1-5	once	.	CASSKCLPGVLNQPQHF	TGTGCCAGCAGCAAATGCCTACCGGGTGTATTGAATCAGCCCCAGCATTTT
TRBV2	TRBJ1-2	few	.	CASRLPGQGGYTF	TGTGCCAGCAGACTCCCGGGGCAAGGAGGCTACACCTTC
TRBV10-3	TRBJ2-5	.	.	CAISDLGETQYF	TGTGCCATCAGTGATCTTGGAGAGACCCAGTACTTC
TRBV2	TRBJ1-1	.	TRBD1	CASRRDSENTEAFF	TGTGCCAGCAGGCGGGACAGCGAGAACACTGAAGCTTTCTTT
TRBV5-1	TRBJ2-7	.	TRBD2	CASSLAGGGSTYEQYF	TGCGCCAGCAGCTTGGCCGGCGGCGGGAGTACCTACGAGCAGTACTTC
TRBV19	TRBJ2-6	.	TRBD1	CASRADRGRSGANVLTF	TGTGCCAGTAGGGCAGACAGGGGGCGATCTGGGGCCAACGTCCTGACTTTC
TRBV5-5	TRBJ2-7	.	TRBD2	CASSLASGYEQYF	TGTGCCAGCAGCTTGGCTAGCGGCTACGAGCAGTACTTC
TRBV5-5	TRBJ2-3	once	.	CASSLVGTDTQYF	TGTGCCAGCAGCTTGGTAGGGACAGATACGCAGTATTTT
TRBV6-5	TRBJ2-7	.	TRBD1	CASSRDRQGFYEQYF	TGTGCCAGCAGCCGAGACCGACAGGGATTTTACGAGCAGTACTTC
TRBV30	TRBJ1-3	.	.	CAWRSKASGNTIYF	TGTGCCTGGAGAAGTAAGGCTTCTGGAAACACCATATATTTT
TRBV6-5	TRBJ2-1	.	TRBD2	CASIGSGRERNEQFF	TGTGCCAGCATTGGGAGCGGGAGGGAAAGGAATGAGCAGTTCTTC
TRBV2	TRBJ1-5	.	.	CASTKERTSNQPQHF	TGTGCCAGCACGAAGGAGAGGACTAGCAATCAGCCCCAGCATTTT
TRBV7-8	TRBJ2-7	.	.	CASSFGPAHEQYF	TGTGCCAGCAGCTTTGGTCCGGCCCACGAGCAGTACTTC
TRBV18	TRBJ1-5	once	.	CASSPEGGNQPQHF	TGTGCCAGCTCACCGGAGGGAGGCAATCAGCCCCAGCATTTT
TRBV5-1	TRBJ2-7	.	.	CASRAAKELEQYF	TGCGCCAGCAGGGCAGCCAAAGAACTCGAGCAGTACTTC
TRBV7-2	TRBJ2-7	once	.	CASSAQGGADEQYF	TGTGCCAGCAGCGCCCAAGGAGGGGCGGACGAGCAGTACTTC
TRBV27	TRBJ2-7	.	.	CASSGGVAWFLGEQYF	TGTGCCAGCAGTGGCGGCGTAGCCTGGTTTCTCGGCGAGCAGTACTTC
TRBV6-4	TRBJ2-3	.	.	CASSDSFPGNSTDTQYF	TGTGCCAGCAGTGACTCGTTTCCAGGTAATAGCACAGATACGCAGTATTTT
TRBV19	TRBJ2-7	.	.	CASSTDWTDYEQYF	TGTGCCAGTAGTACCGATTGGACAGACTACGAGCAGTACTTC
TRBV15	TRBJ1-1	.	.	CATSKLGSEAFF	TGTGCCACCAGCAAACTAGGGTCTGAAGCTTTCTTT
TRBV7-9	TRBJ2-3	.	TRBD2	CASSVTGLAGGDTQYF	TGTGCCAGCAGCGTCACCGGGCTAGCGGGAGGGGATACGCAGTATTTT
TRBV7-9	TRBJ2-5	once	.	CASSLGGAQYF	TGTGCCAGCAGCTTAGGTGGCGCGCAGTACTTC
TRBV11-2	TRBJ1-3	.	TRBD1	CASSLGQGARNTIYF	TGTGCCAGCAGCCTCGGACAGGGGGCCAGAAACACCATATATTTT
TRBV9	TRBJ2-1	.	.	CASSVSGRYNEQFF	TGTGCCAGCAGCGTGAGCGGCCGATACAATGAGCAGTTCTTC